This is a list of T cell receptor beta chains from one sample in a study of T cell responses to AZD1222 COVID-19 vaccine. Profiling relied on immunoSEQ multiplex PCR, and the TCRdb table lists in-frame clones only, not all of them. The sample comprises over 70,000 clones, 70% to 80% of which are singletons, and about 25% rests with the top ten. Specimen: peripheral blood, collected 28 days after the second dose of the MenACWY control vaccine. The receptors were gathered from an adult who received the MenACWY meningococcal vaccine as a control. The conserved cysteine and the conserved F or W are not part of the CDR3 here. Each record gives: J gene, V gene, D gene, CDR3 protein. The D gene is left open where the match is weak.

>TRBJ1-5|TRBV2|-
ASAFTANQPQH
>TRBJ1-3|TRBV19|-
ASSVPGASFRTGNTIY
>TRBJ1-1|TRBV28|-
ASSFLDGTMNTEAF
>TRBJ1-5|TRBV2|-
ASTLGGPQH
>TRBJ1-1|TRBV12-3/TRBV12-4|-
ASSLGPNTEAF
>TRBJ1-4|TRBV7-9|-
ASSFKGVLGNEKLF
>TRBJ2-3|TRBV5-1|-
ASSLERPDGDTQY
>TRBJ2-1|TRBV19|-
ASSSGLSSSYNEQF
>TRBJ1-5|TRBV7-8|-
ASSLESQGNQPQH
>TRBJ1-2|TRBV6-5|-
ASSPSLGYGYT
>TRBJ1-1|TRBV30|-
AWSVGSNTEAF
>TRBJ1-2|TRBV6-5|-
ASRNRRVGYGYT
>TRBJ2-2|TRBV24-1|-
ATSDPGRPGDTGELF
>TRBJ2-7|TRBV30|TRBD1
AWDRGGPSEQY
>TRBJ2-2|TRBV18|-
ASSPGGSTGELF
>TRBJ2-7|TRBV28|-
ASSSQGVPYEQY
>TRBJ1-1|TRBV12-1|-
ASTLTPGQGAKGDTEAF